Reported below is one T cell receptor (beta chain). What this receptor recognizes is not known. One junction end does not reproduce the germline sequence, and a read error may be involved. The data are from a study of tumor-infiltrating lymphocytes in primary liver carcinoma (dated by TCRdb to 2017 to 2019). Some background on the complete study: Of the five patients (three men and two women, aged 30 to 69 years), four had hepatocellular carcinoma and one had combined HCC and intrahepatic cholangiocarcinoma. A total of roughly 35 specimens from 5 patients underwent TCRbeta repertoire sequencing, comprising some 25 tumor regions, 5 adjacent noncancerous liver tissues and 5 peripheral blood samples. Repertoires from technical replicates were highly reproducible, with mean shared-clone rates approximately 0.92 and correlation coefficients above 0.98. For each liver tumor, the study sampled five regions along with adjacent normal tissue and blood, and applied TCRbeta repertoire sequencing, expression microarrays and whole-exome sequencing. The tumors of the five patients were staged as T1-T3 N0M0, with maximum diameters ranging from roughly 4.2 to 10 cm. Each sample produced roughly 3.65 to 7.13 million productive TCRbeta reads, and read depth showed no significant difference between tissue types. To link TCRbeta repertoire diversity with the local molecular phenotype, the roughly 25 tumor region samples were profiled using Agilent mRNA microarrays.

Starting from approximately 500 ng total RNA, TCRbeta-specific cDNA was produced by reverse transcription with a constant-region primer and ProtoScript II reverse transcriptase. TCRbeta libraries were built with three nested multiplex PCR rounds, a slightly modified ARM-PCR procedure. Multiplex TRBV1-TRBV30 forward primers and a Cbeta reverse primer were used in the first two PCR rounds, each of which was run for roughly 10 cycles. A final 25-cycle PCR with Deep VentR polymerase added sample barcodes and Illumina adapters. Before sequencing, amplicons of 200-500 bp were gel-purified using a QIAquick gel extraction kit. TCRbeta amplicons were sequenced on an Illumina HiSeq 2500 with 250-bp paired-end reads. For the original study's pipeline: Quality trimming of reads was performed with Trimmomatic v0.33, and paired reads were merged with FLASH v1.2.11 so that full CDR3 sequences could be recovered. MiGEC v1.2.1b assigned V, D and J germline segments to the rearranged TCRbeta sequences. Clonotype statistics, along with Shannon-Wiener diversity indices, were calculated using VDJtools v1.0.0. Except for diversity analysis, only each sample's 250 most abundant clonotypes were used in subsequent analyses to reduce sampling bias. Clones were called with MiXCR by TCRdb after fastp trimmed the public reads at Q25, and only in-frame beta chains were retained. Rows merge per CDR3 protein into single entries with the most common DNA and genes. For this entry, the V and J calls and clone size follow TCRdb and not the study's own pipeline. The sample yields about 48,000 distinct CDR3 sequences; about 80% were counted once. The ten largest clonotypes hold approximately 30% of the sample.

Including cysteine and phenylalanine, the CDR3 has 18 amino acids. The kept DNA is CDR3 alone, 54 bases in frame from the first base. According to the germline V gene, CDR1 reads SGHAT and CDR2 reads FQNNGV. Paper-wide results and their limitations: The top 250 clones accounted for a significantly greater share of the repertoire in tumors than in blood (p = 0.039). Consistent with antigen-driven expansion, pairs of tumor regions showed higher repertoire overlap (mean roughly 35%) than either tumor-adjacent pairs (around 17%) or tumor-blood pairs (around 14%). Bulk unsorted samples precluded comparing CD4+ and CD8+ T cell repertoires. Only about 8-25% of top clones were present in all five regions of a tumor, suggesting spatial heterogeneity of tumor-infiltrating T cells. The study included only five patients, and the authors note findings should be validated in a larger study. Only the TCR beta chain was sequenced, so true repertoire diversity is likely underestimated because unpaired alpha chains were not captured.

Without any cell sorting, total RNA and DNA were co-extracted from about 21-30 mg of bulk tissue using the AllPrep DNA/RNA mini kit. Between late 2015 and March 2016, about five patients in China with histopathologically diagnosed primary liver carcinoma had surgical resection. Patients had chronic HBV infection and were treatment-naive at sampling. Each tumor was sampled at five spatially separated regions: the tumor centre plus the superior, inferior, left-lateral and right-lateral poles. Histological examination found more than 75% viable tumor cells in every tumor sample. Pieces of fresh tumor and adjacent tissue were cut in half, with one half kept in RNAlater at -80 degrees C and the other half sent for histology.

The source of this sequence is a man in his forties or fifties with primary liver carcinoma and hepatitis B virus infection. The rearrangement joined TRBV11-2 to TRBJ2-6; 8 bases in between match TRBD1. The specimen sequenced was liver tumor tissue from sampling region 3. According to the study, the label for this sample's cell subset or site signals: tumor region T3, left-lateral pole. The DNA sequence is given as TGTCCCAGCAACCGACGGACAGGGTTTGTGTCTGGGGCCAGCGTCCTGACTTTC. It translates to CPSNRRTGFVSGASVLTF.